This paragraph reports one TCR beta chain. It lacks a known antigen. No clone much larger than this one lies a single base away; base qualities are absent. The immunoSEQ Assay, a bias-controlled multiplex PCR, was used to amplify TCRbeta CDR3 regions from genomic DNA. In the paper's pipeline: Nucleated cell counts per sample were estimated from amplification of reference gene primers within the assay. Sequence reads were collapsed and filtered to measure the absolute abundance of every unique TCRbeta CDR3 rearrangement. For each sample, productive Simpson clonality was calculated as the square root of Simpson's diversity index across productive rearrangements. The table comes from immuneACCESS by way of TCRdb, which keeps in-frame sequences with V and J called. Part of the clones is missing from these tables; in studies checked, under half for an unresolved V gene and the rest for unknown reasons. Clone size and V and J calls were adopted from that table, with D and trimming inferred from the DNA. The sample profile shows about 210,000 clones; approximately 90% of them were found once. Around 4.8% of the sample is in the top ten clones.

From a lookup of the germline V gene, CDR1 and CDR2 are SGHRS and YFSETQ. CDR3 length: 15 amino acids, cysteine to phenylalanine. Here the CDR3 DNA is all that survives: 45 bases in frame from base 1. At the junction V is shortened by 0 bases and J by 4 bases, with 10 bases in between. The sample comes from a study of blood T cell repertoires in COVID-19 (dated by TCRdb to the early 2020s). A note on the overall study: The collaborator samples originated in the United States, Italy and Spain and spanned the acute and convalescent phases of COVID-19. The sample metadata nearly always contained a de-identified subject ID, COVID-19 status, age in years and sex. A freely available public database, intended as a resource for researchers studying the immune response to SARS-CoV-2, is where the repertoires were released. The prospective study material was composed of cDNA or gDNA derived from T cells, B-cell-depleted T cells, or PBMCs. Subjects who had been exposed to COVID-19, were actively infected with it, or had recovered from it provided the deeply sampled blood TCRbeta repertoires that made up the dataset. Samples were obtained from the ongoing ImmuneRACE study (first 160 participants) and from some 1,300 subjects provided by 6 global collaborators. HLA class I and class II types, where available, came from metadata supplied by the sample provider rather than from assay-based typing. Overall study outcomes, separate from this receptor: How much clinical and demographic metadata was included differed by source and by participant, and the metadata was provided uncurated.

The collaborating institutions used their own protocols to collect whole blood in K2EDTA tubes. For TCRbeta analysis, collaborator samples were shipped as frozen whole blood, as isolated PBMCs, or as DNA extracted from either sample type. Rearrangement joined TRBV5-1 to TRBJ2-2; the D gene is perhaps TRBD2, on 6 matching bases. Sequenced material: peripheral blood. This clonotype originated in a woman aged 40 to 49 with acute or convalescent COVID-19. The bases read TGCGCCAGCAGCTTGGTGGGTAGCGGCACCGGGGAGCTGTTTTTT. Its coded protein is CASSLVGSGTGELFF.